The 20 T cell receptor beta chains given below trace back to one sample, sequenced in a study of OX40 agonist ivuxolimab in advanced cancers. Here immunoSEQ multiplex PCR was the method, and the copy in TCRdb shows in-frame clones only, minus some. The sample shows tens of thousands of clones, 80% to 90% of them seen only once. Sequences were derived from CD4+ or CD8+ T cells sorted from blood, sampled in a trial of the OX40 agonist ivuxolimab. Every receptor here comes from an adult with an advanced solid tumor such as melanoma, head and neck, liver or kidney cancer.

The chain has TRBV4-2 and TRBJ2-1; 9 bases align to TRBD2. CDR3 size: 16 residues. Germline V gene sequence: CDR1 LGHNA, CDR2 YNFKEQ. With 1 base clipped from V and 5 bases from J, the junction kept 6 bases outside the gene matches. This chain's CDR3 is CASSQVPSGINNEQFF. CDR3 nucleotide sequence: TGTGCCAGCAGCCAAGTACCTAGCGGGATAAACAATGAGCAGTTCTTC.

This clone showed up just a few times. V usage is TRBV15 and J usage is TRBJ2-7; 14 nucleotides agree with TRBD2. The CDR3 is 17 residues long. Germline-derived CDR1 and CDR2 are LNHNV and YYDKDF (reference sequence). Trimming at V came to 5 bases and at J to 4 bases, leaving 10 bases not matched to a gene. CDR3 in DNA: TGTGCCACCAGCGAAGCCGGGACTAGCGGGAGTTTTTACGAGCAGTACTTC. It translates to CATSEAGTSGSFYEQYF.

The chain employs TRBV27 and TRBJ1-2, with 7 nucleotides matching TRBD1. Germline V lookup: CDR1 MNHEY, CDR2 SMNVEV (reference sequence). The CDR3 totals 13 residues. The trim removed 6 bases at V and 6 bases at J, leaving 7 bases unmatched. The CDR3, as DNA: TGTGCCAGCAGAAGGTCAGGGGGGGATGGCTACACCTTC. It encodes CASRRSGGDGYTF.

The CDR3 DNA is TGTGCCAGCAGCTCTCTGGTGGGGTCAGATACGCAGTATTTT. It specifies CASSSLVGSDTQYF. The rearrangement links TRBV5-8 to TRBJ2-3, with unresolved D. The CDR3 totals 14 residues. The V and J ends lost 3 bases and 4 bases respectively, with 12 bases between them. Germline values: CDR1 SGHTS, CDR2 YDEGEE.

This rearrangement joins TRBV7-9 to TRBJ2-1; TRBD2 is a possible D gene (5 bases). The CDR3 has 14 amino acids. The germline CDR1 and CDR2 sequences are SEHNR and FQNEAQ (reference sequence). Trimming removed 4 bases at V and 4 bases at J, with 11 bases between. Written as DNA, the CDR3 is TGTGCCAGCAGCTCGCCGGGGTTTTACAATGAGCAGTTCTTC. The encoded protein is CASSSPGFYNEQFF.

The gene calls are TRBV5-5 and TRBJ2-7; D is unresolved. CDR1 is SGHKS, CDR2 YYEKEE, per germline (reference sequence). The CDR3 has 14 amino acids. Between the trimmed V and J ends, which lost 0 bases and 1 base, there was a span of 8 bases. The CDR3 spells CASSLVRRSYEQYF. CDR3 nucleotide sequence: TGTGCCAGCAGCTTGGTTCGGCGGTCCTACGAGCAGTACTTC.

V is TRBV10-3 and J is TRBJ1-5, with D perhaps matching TRBD1 (5 bases). V shed 10 bases and J shed 2 bases, with 12 bases lying between them. Germline CDR1 is ENHRY and CDR2 is SYGVKD. CDR3 size: 13 residues. The DNA for the CDR3 is TGTGCCAGCGGGACTGTCGGCAATCAGCCCCAGCATTTT. Its translation is CASGTVGNQPQHF.

The CDR3 bases are TGTGCCTGGACCGACGGCGGGAACTACAATGAGCAGTTCTTC. Translated, it gives CAWTDGGNYNEQFF. V usage is TRBV30 and J usage is TRBJ2-1, with D possibly matching TRBD2 (6 bases). CDR3 length: 14 amino acids. CDR1 is GTSNPN and CDR2 is SVGIG in the germline V gene (reference sequence). V was shortened by 4 bases and J by 3 bases, with 13 bases between the two germline ends.

The chain joins TRBV2 to TRBJ1-3, with unresolved D. Germline V gene sequence: CDR1 SNHLY, CDR2 FYNNEI. The V end lost 6 bases, the J end lost 0 bases, and 9 bases lay between the germline ends. CDR3 length equals 14 residues. The CDR3 region has the DNA TGTGCCAGCAGGGGTCGTAGCTCTGGAAACACCATATATTTT. As protein: CASRGRSSGNTIYF.

The gene calls are TRBV7-6 and TRBJ2-1, with 8 positions matching TRBD1. The CDR3 consists of 14 residues. CDR1 SGHVS and CDR2 FNYEAQ come from the germline V gene. V shed 2 bases, J shed 9 bases, and the junction held 6 bases outside the gene matches. The CDR3 coding sequence is TGTGCCAGCAGCTTAACAGGGGGGTCCGGTGAGCAGTTCTTC. It specifies CASSLTGGSGEQFF. The full variable domain, its missing parts supplied by reference TRBV7-6 and TRBJ2-1, is GAGVSQSPRYKVTKRGQDVALRCDPISGHVSLYWYRQALGQGPEFLTYFNYEAQQDKSGLPNDRFSAERPEGSISTLTIQRTEQRDSAMYRCASSLTGGSGEQFFGPGTRLTVL.

The V gene is TRBV11-2, the J gene TRBJ2-1; D is ambiguous. The ends were cut back, 5 bases at V and 5 bases at J, with 16 bases in the middle. CDR3 length: 15 residues. The germline V gene has CDR1 SGHAT and CDR2 FQNNGV. The CDR3 loop is CASSPTSEQNNEQFF. As DNA, the CDR3 is TGTGCCAGCAGCCCCACGAGTGAGCAAAACAATGAGCAGTTCTTC.

The V call is TRBV5-1, the J call TRBJ2-7; D is uncertain. The CDR3 has 13 residues. Germline CDR1 reads SGHRS; CDR2 reads YFSETQ. Trimming took 4 bases from V and 3 from J, leaving 11 bases between them. Here the CDR3 DNA reads TGCGCCAGCAGCCCCGATAGCAACTACGAGCAGTACTTC. Encoded protein: CASSPDSNYEQYF.

The rearrangement joins TRBV7-8 to TRBJ2-7; 7 nucleotides align to TRBD1. This CDR3 is built from 14 residues. CDR1 SGHVS and CDR2 FQNEAQ come from the germline V gene. V lost 6 bases, J lost 0 bases, and 5 bases stayed unmatched. The CDR3 sequence: CASRPGQNSYEQYF. CDR3 nucleotides: TGTGCCAGCAGGCCGGGACAGAACTCCTACGAGCAGTACTTC.

The V call is TRBV7-9, the J call TRBJ2-5; 10 bases are shared with TRBD2. The DNA matches TRBJ2-7 better at its end, which makes the J call doubtful. The CDR3 has 19 residues. The germline CDR1 and CDR2 sequences are SEHNR and FQNEAQ (reference sequence). The chain's CDR3 is CASSLVRGASGRGSYEQYF. The CDR3 DNA sequence: TGTGCCAGCAGCTTAGTCCGCGGGGCTAGCGGGAGAGGTTCCTACGAGCAGTACTTC.

This rearrangement joins TRBV5-1 to TRBJ2-6; TRBD1 might be the D (7 bases). The CDR3 totals 17 residues. Germline CDR1 and CDR2: SGHRS and YFSETQ. Deletions cut 7 bases from V and 4 bases from J, with 21 bases between. The CDR3 spells CASYRGTAQRGANVLTF. CDR3 coding DNA: TGCGCCAGCTACCGGGGGACAGCCCAAAGGGGGGCCAACGTCCTGACTTTC.

The chain employs TRBV27 and TRBJ2-2; TRBD2 matches at 10 bases. Germline V CDR1 and CDR2: MNHEY, SMNVEV (reference sequence). V lost 6 bases to trimming and J lost 6 bases; unmatched junction nucleotides: 4. CDR3 length: 14 amino acids. DNA of the CDR3: TGTGCCAGCAGACTAGCGGGGTCGGCCGGGGAGCTGTTTTTT. Translated: CASRLAGSAGELFF.

This sequence joins TRBV6-5 and TRBJ2-7; 10 nucleotides align to TRBD2. This CDR3 has 13 amino acids. Germline lookup yields CDR1 MNHEY and CDR2 SVGAGI. The trim removed 8 bases at V and 5 bases at J, leaving 6 bases unmatched. The CDR3 nucleotides are TGTGCCAGCGGCCCTAGCGGGAGTGACGAGCAGTACTTC. The encoded protein is CASGPSGSDEQYF.

V gene TRBV7-2 combines with J gene TRBJ2-2; maybe TRBD2 (6 bases). CDR3 length: 14 amino acids. Trimming stripped 5 bases from V and 2 bases from J, with 9 bases between. Germline CDR1 is SGHTA and CDR2 is FQGNSA. The CDR3 coding sequence is TGTGCCAGCAGCCGGGGGAGAAACACCGGGGAGCTGTTTTTT. Translation: CASSRGRNTGELFF.

This clone showed up just once. J is TRBJ2-1 and V is TRBV11-1; possible D gene TRBD1, 6 bases. This CDR3 region has 15 residues. Per germline, CDR1 SGHAT and CDR2 FQDESV (reference sequence). The ends were cut back, 4 bases at V and 4 bases at J, with 14 bases in the middle. CDR3 sequence reads: CASSWGRGNYNEQFF. The CDR3, as DNA: TGTGCCAGCAGCTGGGGCAGGGGTAATTACAATGAGCAGTTCTTC. Combining the CDR3 with reference TRBV11-1 and TRBJ2-1 gives the whole variable domain EAEVAQSPRYKITEKSQAVAFWCDPISGHATLYWYRQILGQGPELLVQFQDESVVDDSQLPKDRFSAERLKGVDSTLKIQPAELGDSAMYLCASSWGRGNYNEQFFGPGTRLTVL.

The chain uses TRBV4-1 and TRBJ1-1; D is ambiguous. CDR3 length: 16 residues. CDR1 is MGHRA, CDR2 YSYEKL, per germline. The germline V and J ends were trimmed by 0 bases and 7 bases, with 18 bases remaining between them. The CDR3 reads CASSQDGSNADHEAFF. CDR3 sequence (DNA): TGCGCCAGCAGCCAAGACGGCTCGAATGCGGACCATGAAGCTTTCTTT.